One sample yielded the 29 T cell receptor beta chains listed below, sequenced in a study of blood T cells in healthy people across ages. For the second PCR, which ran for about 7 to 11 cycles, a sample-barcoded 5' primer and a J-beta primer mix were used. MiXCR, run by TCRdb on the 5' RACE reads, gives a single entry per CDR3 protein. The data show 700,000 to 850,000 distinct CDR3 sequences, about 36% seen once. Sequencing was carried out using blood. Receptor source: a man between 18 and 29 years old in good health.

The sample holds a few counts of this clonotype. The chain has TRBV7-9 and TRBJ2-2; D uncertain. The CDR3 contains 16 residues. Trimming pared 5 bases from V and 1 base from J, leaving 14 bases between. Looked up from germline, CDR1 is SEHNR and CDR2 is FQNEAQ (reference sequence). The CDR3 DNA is TGTGCCAGCAGCACACCGTCGGGTCTGAACACCGGGGAGCTGTTTTTT. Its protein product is CASSTPSGLNTGELFF.

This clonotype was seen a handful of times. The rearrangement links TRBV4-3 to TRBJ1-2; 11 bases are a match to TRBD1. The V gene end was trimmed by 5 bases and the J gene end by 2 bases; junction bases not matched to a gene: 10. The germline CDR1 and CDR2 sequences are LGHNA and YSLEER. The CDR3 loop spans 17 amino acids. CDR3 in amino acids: CASSVSGQGAMNYGYTF. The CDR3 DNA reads TGCGCCAGCAGCGTCTCTGGACAGGGGGCCATGAACTATGGCTACACCTTC.

CDR3 amino acids: CASSQDGVTDEQYF. The CDR3 DNA is TGTGCCAGCAGCCAAGATGGGGTAACCGACGAGCAGTACTTC. This rearrangement joins TRBV7-3 to TRBJ2-7; D is unresolved. V shed 5 bases and J shed 5 bases, with 16 bases lying between them. The germline V gene has CDR1 SGHTA and CDR2 FQGTGA. The CDR3 contains 14 residues.

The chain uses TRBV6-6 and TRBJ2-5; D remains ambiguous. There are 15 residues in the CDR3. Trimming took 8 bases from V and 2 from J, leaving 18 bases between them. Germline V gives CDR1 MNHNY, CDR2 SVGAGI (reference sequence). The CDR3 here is CASGRARWDQETQYF. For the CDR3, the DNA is TGTGCCAGCGGACGAGCTAGGTGGGATCAAGAGACCCAGTACTTC.

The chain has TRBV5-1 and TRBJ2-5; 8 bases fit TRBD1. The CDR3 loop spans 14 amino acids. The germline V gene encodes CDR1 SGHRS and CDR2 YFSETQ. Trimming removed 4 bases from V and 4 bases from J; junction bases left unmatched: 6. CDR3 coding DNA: TGCGCCAGCAGCAATACAGGGGGAGCAGAGACCCAGTACTTC. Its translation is CASSNTGGAETQYF.

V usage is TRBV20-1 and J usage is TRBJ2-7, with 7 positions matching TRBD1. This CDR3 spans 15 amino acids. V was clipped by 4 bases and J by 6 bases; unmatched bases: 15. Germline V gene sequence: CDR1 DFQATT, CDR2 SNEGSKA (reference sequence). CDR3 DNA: TGCAGTGCTACCGGGACAGTTTTAGGGGCGCCCGAGCAGTACTTC. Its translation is CSATGTVLGAPEQYF.

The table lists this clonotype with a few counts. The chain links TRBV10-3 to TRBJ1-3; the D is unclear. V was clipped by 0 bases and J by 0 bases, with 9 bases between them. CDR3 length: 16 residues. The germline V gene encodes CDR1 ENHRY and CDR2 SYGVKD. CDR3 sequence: CAISESGGSSGNTIYF. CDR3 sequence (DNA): TGTGCCATCAGTGAGTCCGGCGGATCCTCTGGAAACACCATATATTTT.

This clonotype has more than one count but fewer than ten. The CDR3: CASSYTGRGTGTEAFF. The CDR3 nucleotides are TGTGCCAGCAGCTATACAGGGAGGGGGACTGGCACTGAAGCTTTCTTT. This chain links TRBV6-5 with TRBJ1-1, with D possibly matching TRBD1 (6 bases). CDR1 is MNHEY and CDR2 is SVGAGI in the germline V gene. The CDR3 runs 16 residues. Deletions cut 6 bases from V and 4 bases from J, with 21 bases between.

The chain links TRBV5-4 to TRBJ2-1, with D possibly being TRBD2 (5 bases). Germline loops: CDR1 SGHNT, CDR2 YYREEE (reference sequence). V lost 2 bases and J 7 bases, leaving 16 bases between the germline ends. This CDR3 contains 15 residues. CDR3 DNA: TGTGCCAGCAGCTTTTGGACTCTTATGGGGAATGAGCAGTTCTTC. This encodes CASSFWTLMGNEQFF.

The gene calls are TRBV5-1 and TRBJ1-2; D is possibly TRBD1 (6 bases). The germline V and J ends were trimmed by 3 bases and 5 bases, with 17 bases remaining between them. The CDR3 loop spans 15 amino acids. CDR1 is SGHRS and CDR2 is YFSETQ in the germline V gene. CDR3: CASSSGQGTEYGYTF. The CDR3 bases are TGCGCCAGCAGCTCGGGCCAGGGGACCGAATATGGCTACACCTTC.

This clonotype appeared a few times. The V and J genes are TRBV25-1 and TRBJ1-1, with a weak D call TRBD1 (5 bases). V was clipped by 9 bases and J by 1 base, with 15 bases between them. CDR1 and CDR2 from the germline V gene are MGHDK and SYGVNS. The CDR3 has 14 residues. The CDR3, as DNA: TGTGCCAGTACAGGTGCAGGAGGGAACACTGAAGCTTTCTTT. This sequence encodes CASTGAGGNTEAFF. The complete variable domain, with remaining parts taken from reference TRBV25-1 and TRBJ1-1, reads EADIYQTPRYLVIGTGKKITLECSQTMGHDKMYWYQQDPGMELHLIHYSYGVNSTEKGDLSSESTVSRIRTEHFPLTLESARPSHTSQYLCASTGAGGNTEAFFGQGTRLTVV.

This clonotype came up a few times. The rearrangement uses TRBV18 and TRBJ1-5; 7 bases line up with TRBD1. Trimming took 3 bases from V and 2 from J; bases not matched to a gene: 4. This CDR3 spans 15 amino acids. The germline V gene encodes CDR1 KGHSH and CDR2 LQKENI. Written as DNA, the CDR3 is TGTGCCAGCTCACCGGACAGGTCCGGCAATCAGCCCCAGCATTTT. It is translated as CASSPDRSGNQPQHF. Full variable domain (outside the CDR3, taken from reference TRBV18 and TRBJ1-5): NAGVMQNPRHLVRRRGQEARLRCSPMKGHSHVYWYRQLPEEGLKFMVYLQKENIIDESGMPKERFSAEFPKEGPSILRIQQVVRGDSAAYFCASSPDRSGNQPQHFGDGTRLSIL.

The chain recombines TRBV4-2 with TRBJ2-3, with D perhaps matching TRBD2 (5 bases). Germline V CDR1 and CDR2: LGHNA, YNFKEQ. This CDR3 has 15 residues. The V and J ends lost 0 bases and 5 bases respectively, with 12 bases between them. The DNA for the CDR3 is TGTGCCAGCAGCCAAGACCCCGGACGGGAAGATACGCAGTATTTT. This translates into CASSQDPGREDTQYF.

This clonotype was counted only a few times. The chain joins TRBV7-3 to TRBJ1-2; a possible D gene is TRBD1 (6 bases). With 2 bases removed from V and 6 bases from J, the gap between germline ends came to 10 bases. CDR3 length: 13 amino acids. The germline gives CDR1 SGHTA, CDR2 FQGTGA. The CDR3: CASSLSGADGYTF. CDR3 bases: TGTGCCAGCAGCTTATCGGGGGCTGATGGCTACACCTTC.

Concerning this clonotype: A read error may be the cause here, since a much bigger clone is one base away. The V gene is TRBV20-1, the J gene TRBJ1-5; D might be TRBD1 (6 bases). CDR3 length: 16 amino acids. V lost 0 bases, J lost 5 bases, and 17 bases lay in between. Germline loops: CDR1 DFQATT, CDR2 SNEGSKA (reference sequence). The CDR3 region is CSARDGEQGSYQPQHF. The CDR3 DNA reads TGCAGTGCTAGAGATGGCGAACAGGGCTCTTATCAGCCCCAGCATTTT.

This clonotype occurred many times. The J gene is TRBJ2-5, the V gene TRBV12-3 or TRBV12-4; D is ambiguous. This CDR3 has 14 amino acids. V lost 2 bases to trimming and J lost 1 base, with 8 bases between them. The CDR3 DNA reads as TGTGCCAGCAGTTTAAGGAGAATCCAAGAGACCCAGTACTTC. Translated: CASSLRRIQETQYF.

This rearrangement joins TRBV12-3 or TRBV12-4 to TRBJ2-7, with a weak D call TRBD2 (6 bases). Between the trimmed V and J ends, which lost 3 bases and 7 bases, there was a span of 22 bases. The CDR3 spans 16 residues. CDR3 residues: CASSFLGGGMDNEQYF. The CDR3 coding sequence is TGTGCCAGCAGTTTCCTCGGGGGAGGAATGGACAATGAGCAGTACTTC.

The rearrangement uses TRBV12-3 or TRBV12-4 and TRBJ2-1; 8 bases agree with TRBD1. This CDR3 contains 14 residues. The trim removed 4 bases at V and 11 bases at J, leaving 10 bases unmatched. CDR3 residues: CASSSPGGASQQFF. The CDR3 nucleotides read TGTGCCAGCAGTTCCCCAGGGGGCGCATCCCAGCAGTTCTTC.

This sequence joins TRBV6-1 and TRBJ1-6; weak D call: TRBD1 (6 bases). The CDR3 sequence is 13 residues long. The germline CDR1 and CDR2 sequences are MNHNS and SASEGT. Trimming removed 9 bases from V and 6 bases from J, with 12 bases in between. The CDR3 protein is CASKDSLNSPLHF. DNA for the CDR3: TGTGCCAGTAAGGACAGCCTTAATTCACCCCTCCACTTT.

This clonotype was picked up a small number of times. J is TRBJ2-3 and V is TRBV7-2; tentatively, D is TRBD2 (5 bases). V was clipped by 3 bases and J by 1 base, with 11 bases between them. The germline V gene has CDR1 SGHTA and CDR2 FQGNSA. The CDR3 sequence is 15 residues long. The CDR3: CASSFGVGGTDTQYF. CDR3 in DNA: TGTGCCAGCAGCTTCGGGGTCGGGGGCACAGATACGCAGTATTTT. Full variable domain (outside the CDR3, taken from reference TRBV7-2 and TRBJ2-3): GAGVSQSPSNKVTEKGKDVELRCDPISGHTALYWYRQSLGQGLEFLIYFQGNSAPDKSGLPSDRFSAERTGGSVSTLTIQRTQQEDSAVYLCASSFGVGGTDTQYFGPGTRLTVL.

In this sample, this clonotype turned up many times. Here the CDR3 DNA reads TGCGCCAGCTCGTCGGGCAGGGGACCATCCTACGAGCAGTACTTC. Amino acid sequence: CASSSGRGPSYEQYF. The gene calls are TRBV4-3 and TRBJ2-7, with D tentatively TRBD1 (6 bases). Germline assignment: CDR1 LGHNA and CDR2 YSLEER. V lost 8 bases to trimming and J lost 1 base, with 18 bases between them. The CDR3 extends over 15 amino acids.

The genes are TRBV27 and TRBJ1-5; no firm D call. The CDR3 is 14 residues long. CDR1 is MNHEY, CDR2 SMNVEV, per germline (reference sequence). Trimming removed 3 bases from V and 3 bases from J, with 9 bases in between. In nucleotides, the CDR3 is TGTGCCAGCAGTTTCCTGGGCCTCAATCAGCCCCAGCATTTT. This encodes CASSFLGLNQPQHF.

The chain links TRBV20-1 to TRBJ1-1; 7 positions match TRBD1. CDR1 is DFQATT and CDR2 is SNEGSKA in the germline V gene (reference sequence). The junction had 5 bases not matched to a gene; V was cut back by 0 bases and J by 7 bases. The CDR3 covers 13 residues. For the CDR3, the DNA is TGCAGTGCTAGAGACCCGGGACAGCTTGAAGCTTTCTTT. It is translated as CSARDPGQLEAFF.

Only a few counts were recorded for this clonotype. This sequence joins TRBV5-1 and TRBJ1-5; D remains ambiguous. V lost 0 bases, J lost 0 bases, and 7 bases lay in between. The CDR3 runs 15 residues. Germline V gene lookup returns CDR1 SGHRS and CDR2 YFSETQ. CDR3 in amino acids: CASSLDLSSNQPQHF. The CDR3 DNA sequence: TGCGCCAGCAGCTTGGACCTCTCTAGCAATCAGCCCCAGCATTTT. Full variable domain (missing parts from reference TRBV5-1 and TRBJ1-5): KAGVTQTPRYLIKTRGQQVTLSCSPISGHRSVSWYQQTPGQGLQFLFEYFSETQRNKGNFPGRFSGRQFSNSRSEMNVSTLELGDSALYLCASSLDLSSNQPQHFGDGTRLSIL.

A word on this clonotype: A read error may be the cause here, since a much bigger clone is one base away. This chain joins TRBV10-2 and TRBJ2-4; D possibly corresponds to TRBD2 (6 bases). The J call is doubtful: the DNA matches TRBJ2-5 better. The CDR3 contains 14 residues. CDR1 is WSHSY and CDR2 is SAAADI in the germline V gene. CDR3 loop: CASSEPGLRETQYF. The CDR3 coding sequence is TGCGCCAGCAGTGAGCCGGGACTTCGAGAGACCCAGTACTTC.

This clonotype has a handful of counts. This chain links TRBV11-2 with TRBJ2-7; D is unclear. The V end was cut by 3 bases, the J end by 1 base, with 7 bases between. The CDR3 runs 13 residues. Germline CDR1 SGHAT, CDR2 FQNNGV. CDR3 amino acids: CASSLEFSYEQYF. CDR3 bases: TGTGCCAGCAGCTTGGAGTTTTCCTACGAGCAGTACTTC.

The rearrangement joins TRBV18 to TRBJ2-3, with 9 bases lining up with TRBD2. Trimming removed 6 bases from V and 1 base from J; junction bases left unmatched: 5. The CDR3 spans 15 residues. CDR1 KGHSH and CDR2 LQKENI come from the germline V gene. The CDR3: CASSPKRGGTDTQYF. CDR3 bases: TGTGCCAGCTCTCCCAAGCGGGGGGGCACAGATACGCAGTATTTT.

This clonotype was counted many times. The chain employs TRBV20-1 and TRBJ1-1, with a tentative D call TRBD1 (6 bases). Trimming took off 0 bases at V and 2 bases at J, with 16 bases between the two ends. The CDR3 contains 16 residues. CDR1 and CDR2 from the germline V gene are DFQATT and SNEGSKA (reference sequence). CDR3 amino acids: CSARDLLGGPNTEAFF. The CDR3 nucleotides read TGCAGTGCTAGAGATCTCTTAGGGGGACCTAACACTGAAGCTTTCTTT.

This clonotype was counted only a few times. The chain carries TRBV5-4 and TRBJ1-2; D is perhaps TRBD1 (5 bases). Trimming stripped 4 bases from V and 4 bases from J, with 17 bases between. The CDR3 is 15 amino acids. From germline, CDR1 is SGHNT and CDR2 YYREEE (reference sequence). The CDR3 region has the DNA TGTGCCAGCAGCCGGCTGGGGGGGGAGGGCTATGGCTACACCTTC. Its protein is CASSRLGGEGYGYTF.